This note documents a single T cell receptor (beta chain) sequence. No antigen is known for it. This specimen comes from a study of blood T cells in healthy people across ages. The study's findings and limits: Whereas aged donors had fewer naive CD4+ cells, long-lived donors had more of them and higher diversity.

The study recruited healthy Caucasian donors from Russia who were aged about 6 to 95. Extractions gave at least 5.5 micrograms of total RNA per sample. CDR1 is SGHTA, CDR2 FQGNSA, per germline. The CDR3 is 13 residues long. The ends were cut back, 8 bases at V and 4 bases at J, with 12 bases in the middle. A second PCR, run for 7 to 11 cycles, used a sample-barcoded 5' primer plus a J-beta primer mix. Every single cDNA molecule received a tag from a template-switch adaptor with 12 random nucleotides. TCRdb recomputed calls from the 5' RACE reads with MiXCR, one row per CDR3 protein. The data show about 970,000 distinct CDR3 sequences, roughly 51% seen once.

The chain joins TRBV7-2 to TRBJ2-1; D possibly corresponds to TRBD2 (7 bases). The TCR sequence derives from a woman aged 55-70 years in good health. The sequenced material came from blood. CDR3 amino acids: CASGGGLYNEQFF. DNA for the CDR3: TGTGCCAGCGGGGGGGGCTTATACAATGAGCAGTTCTTC.